These 8 T cell receptor beta chains came from one sample sequenced in a study of post-analysis software for immune sequencing data (dated by TCRdb to the mid-2010s). The library was generated by PCR. Sequencing used an Illumina HiSeq 2500. To reduce PCR and sequencing biases, unique molecular identifiers were incorporated into the TCR beta cDNA libraries. TCRdb reprocessed the public reads (quality trimming at Q25 with fastp, clone calling with MiXCR) and kept in-frame beta chains. One record per CDR3 amino acid sequence lists the most common genes and DNA. The sample yields approximately 440,000 distinct CDR3 sequences; roughly 46% were counted once. About an eighth of the sample rests with the top ten. What the authors observed across the whole study: Several TRBV segments, including TRBV5-6, TRBV5-1 and TRBV20-1, were significantly more frequent in patients than controls.

These receptors are not linked to any known antigen. Sequenced input: blood. These receptors were taken from a girl aged 10 to 17 with multiple sclerosis.

This clonotype was picked up a small number of times. The rearrangement uses TRBV12-3 or TRBV12-4 and TRBJ2-1; TRBD1 or TRBD2 may be the D gene (5 bases each). Trimming pared 5 bases from V and 11 bases from J, leaving 13 bases between. The CDR3 has 12 amino acids. DNA of the CDR3: TGTGCCAGCAGTGGGGGTATTATAAAGCAGTTCTTC. Protein: CASSGGIIKQFF.

The sample holds a few counts of this clonotype. This chain joins TRBV12-3 or TRBV12-4 and TRBJ2-1; 12 bases match TRBD2. The ends lost 7 bases at V and 5 bases at J; junction bases unmatched: 9. CDR3 length: 16 residues. This chain's CDR3 is CASIIRTSGTHNEQFF. In DNA, the CDR3 is TGTGCCAGCATCATTAGGACTAGCGGGACCCACAATGAGCAGTTCTTC.

This clonotype was seen only a few times. The CDR3 loop is CSAPGVAEYNEQYF. The CDR3 DNA reads as TGCAGTGCTCCCGGGGTAGCGGAATACAATGAGCAGTACTTC. V gene TRBV20-1 combines with J gene TRBJ2-1; D is possibly TRBD2 (6 bases). The J call may be incorrect, as the DNA end agrees better with TRBJ2-7. The CDR3 extends over 14 amino acids. The germline V gene has CDR1 DFQATT and CDR2 SNEGSKA (reference sequence).

The chain couples TRBV6-2 or TRBV6-3 to TRBJ1-2; D remains unclear. CDR3 length: 17 residues. Deletions cut 6 bases from V and 9 bases from J, with 29 bases between. CDR1 and CDR2 from the germline V gene are MNHEY and SVGEGT. The CDR3 loop reads CASRPFGKNSGRMSYTF. CDR3 nucleotide sequence: TGTGCCAGCAGGCCCTTTGGGAAGAATTCGGGCCGCATGAGCTACACCTTC.

The V and J genes are TRBV7-9 and TRBJ2-4; perhaps TRBD2 as D (6 bases). CDR1 is SEHNR, CDR2 FQNEAQ, per germline (reference sequence). The CDR3 loop spans 17 amino acids. V was pared by 5 bases and J by 1 base, with 18 bases between. The CDR3 DNA sequence: TGTGCCAGCAGCCCCCCTCGGGGGAGAGGGGCCAAAAACATTCAGTACTTC. Amino acid sequence: CASSPPRGRGAKNIQYF.

Worth noting for this clonotype: Mismatch with germline at one junction end may stem from a read error. The J gene is TRBJ1-2, the V gene TRBV29-1; TRBD1 matches 12 bases. This CDR3 region has 14 residues. The germline V gene has CDR1 SQVTM and CDR2 ANQGSEA. CDR3 in amino acids: CNVEGTGGIYGYTF. DNA of the CDR3: TGCAACGTTGAAGGGACAGGGGGCATATATGGCTACACCTTC.

This clonotype has just a few counts. The V gene is TRBV27, the J gene TRBJ2-5; possibly TRBD1 for D (6 bases). The DNA end is more similar to TRBJ2-7, so the J call may be wrong. The germline V gene has CDR1 MNHEY and CDR2 SMNVEV (reference sequence). This CDR3 contains 13 residues. The CDR3 DNA follows: TGTGCCAGCAGTGTGACAGGCCCCTACGAGCAGTACTTC. It codes for CASSVTGPYEQYF.

The chain combines TRBV3-1 with TRBJ2-3, with a possible D match to TRBD2 (6 bases). Germline CDR1 LGHDT, CDR2 YNNKEL (reference sequence). The CDR3 loop spans 16 amino acids. V lost 0 bases and J 5 bases, leaving 15 bases between the germline ends. CDR3 residues: CASSQDPIRGGDTQYF. CDR3 coding DNA: TGTGCCAGCAGCCAAGATCCTATCCGGGGAGGAGATACGCAGTATTTT.